The rows below give T cell receptor beta chains drawn from one sample of a study of control samples from healthy donors and cancer patients. Method: immunoSEQ multiplex PCR; TCRdb's copy keeps in-frame clones and lacks some. The table shows about 28,000 clones, with less than 80% occurring only once. The sequencing input was PBMCs. The receptor source for this set is a man aged 60-69 years with head and neck cancer. The CDR3 runs from the conserved cysteine through the conserved F or W. A D gene is named only where the DNA matches it firmly. Not every row has a clone size; where given, it reads once, few, many or a size class.

j_gene,v_gene,d_gene,abundance,CDR3aa,CDR3nt
TRBJ1-4,TRBV7-3,TRBD1,-,CASSPSGQGAEKLFF,TGTGCCAGCAGCCCGTCGGGACAGGGAGCCGAAAAACTGTTTTTT
TRBJ2-7,TRBV5-6,-,-,CASSRATGTEQYF,TGTGCCAGCAGCCGTGCGACGGGGACCGAGCAGTACTTC
TRBJ2-7,TRBV30,-,-,CAWSGFFSRDKPYEQYF,TGTGCCTGGAGTGGGTTTTTTTCCCGGGACAAGCCCTACGAGCAGTACTTC
TRBJ2-1,TRBV28,TRBD1,-,CASSRPGQGAFNEQFF,TGTGCCAGCAGTCGCCCGGGACAGGGGGCCTTCAATGAGCAGTTCTTC
TRBJ2-7,TRBV4-1,-,few,CASSQVAGSSYEQYF,TGCGCCAGCAGCCAAGTGGCGGGGAGCTCCTACGAGCAGTACTTC
TRBJ2-7,TRBV28,-,-,CASKDSLYEQYF,TGTGCCAGCAAGGACAGCCTCTACGAGCAGTACTTC
TRBJ2-3,TRBV7-8,TRBD2,-,CASSLDVGLAGTDTQYF,TGTGCCAGCAGCTTAGATGTTGGACTAGCGGGCACAGATACGCAGTATTTT
TRBJ2-3,TRBV5-1,TRBD2,-,CASNSGRAPTDTQYF,TGCGCCAGCAATAGCGGGAGGGCCCCCACAGATACGCAGTATTTT
TRBJ2-4,TRBV7-8,-,-,CASSSSESTSNIQYF,TGTGCCAGCAGCTCTTCCGAATCGACCTCTAACATTCAGTACTTC
TRBJ1-6,TRBV7-8,-,-,CASSLTGTLLHF,TGTGCCAGCAGCTTAACCGGGACTCTACTCCACTTT
TRBJ2-5,TRBV7-2,TRBD1,-,CASNTGQSQETQYF,TGTGCCAGCAACACGGGACAGTCCCAAGAGACCCAGTACTTC
TRBJ2-3,TRBV12-3/TRBV12-4,TRBD2,-,CASSKRDTDTQYF,TGTGCCAGCAGTAAGCGGGACACAGATACGCAGTATTTT
TRBJ2-7,TRBV2,TRBD1,-,CASSPGTGSYEQYF,TGTGCCAGCAGCCCCGGGACAGGCTCCTACGAGCAGTACTTC
TRBJ2-2,TRBV5-4,-,once,CASSEDTTGELFF,TGTGCCAGCAGCGAAGACACAACCGGGGAGCTGTTTTTT
TRBJ2-2,TRBV7-9,TRBD1,-,CASSFPGQGSTGELFF,TGTGCCAGCAGCTTCCCGGGACAGGGCTCCACCGGGGAGCTGTTTTTT
TRBJ1-2,TRBV9,-,-,CASGAGTYGYTF,TGTGCCAGCGGGGCGGGGACCTATGGCTACACCTTC
TRBJ2-7,TRBV7-9,-,few,CASSLALDEQYF,TGTGCCAGCAGCTTAGCACTGGACGAGCAGTACTTC
TRBJ2-5,TRBV6-5,TRBD2,-,CASSYVRGVGETQYF,TGTGCCAGCAGTTACGTCCGGGGGGTCGGGGAGACCCAGTACTTC
TRBJ1-1,TRBV29-1,-,-,CSVDGKDGGNTEAFF,TGCAGCGTTGACGGAAAGGATGGCGGTAACACTGAAGCTTTCTTT
TRBJ1-1,TRBV28,TRBD1,-,CASSQGGMRTEAFF,TGTGCCAGCAGCCAGGGGGGGATGCGCACTGAAGCTTTCTTT
TRBJ2-2,TRBV18,TRBD1,-,CASYETGAPGELFF,TGTGCCAGCTATGAAACAGGGGCCCCCGGGGAGCTGTTTTTT
TRBJ2-7,TRBV15,TRBD2,-,CATSRRLAGAGEQYF,TGTGCCACCAGCAGGAGACTAGCGGGAGCGGGAGAGCAGTACTTC
TRBJ1-4,TRBV5-1,-,-,CASSLAPTNYRVEEKLFF,TGCGCCAGCAGCTTGGCACCTACTAACTACAGGGTTGAAGAAAAACTGTTTTTT
TRBJ2-1,TRBV4-1,-,-,CASSQQYNEQFF,TGCGCCAGCAGCCAACAGTACAATGAGCAGTTCTTC
TRBJ1-6,TRBV5-4,-,-,CASSLVGQDSYNSPLHF,TGTGCCAGCAGCTTGGTGGGGCAGGATTCATATAATTCACCCCTCCACTTT
TRBJ2-6,TRBV15,-,once,CATSRVFGGSGANVLTF,TGTGCCACCAGCAGAGTATTCGGGGGCTCTGGGGCCAACGTCCTGACTTTC
TRBJ1-2,TRBV2,TRBD1,-,CASSEVGAGGYGYTF,TGTGCCAGCAGTGAAGTCGGGGCAGGGGGCTATGGCTACACCTTC
TRBJ2-7,TRBV19,TRBD1,-,CASSIRTGINYEQYF,TGTGCCAGTAGTATACGGACAGGTATTAACTACGAGCAGTACTTC
TRBJ2-7,TRBV27,TRBD2,-,CASTWSLSAGVSYEQYF,TGTGCCAGCACTTGGAGCCTCTCAGCGGGAGTTTCCTACGAGCAGTACTTC
TRBJ2-7,TRBV2,TRBD2,few,CASTSAQSYEQYF,TGTGCCAGTACTAGCGCCCAATCCTACGAGCAGTACTTC